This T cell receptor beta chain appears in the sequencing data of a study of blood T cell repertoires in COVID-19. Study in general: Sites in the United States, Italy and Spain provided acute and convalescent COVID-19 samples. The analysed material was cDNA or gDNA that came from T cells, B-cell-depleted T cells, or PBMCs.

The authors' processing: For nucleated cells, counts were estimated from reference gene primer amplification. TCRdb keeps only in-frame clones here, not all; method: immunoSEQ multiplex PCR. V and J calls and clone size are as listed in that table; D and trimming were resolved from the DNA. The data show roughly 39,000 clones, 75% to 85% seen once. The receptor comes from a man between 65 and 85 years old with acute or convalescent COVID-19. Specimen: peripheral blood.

In DNA, the CDR3 is TGTGCCAGCAGGACCGGGACTAGCGGCACCTACGAGCAGTACTTC. Amino acid sequence: CASRTGTSGTYEQYF. This chain links TRBV6-5 with TRBJ2-7, with TRBD2 matching 11 bases. The germline CDR1 and CDR2 sequences are MNHEY and SVGAGI. This CDR3 contains 15 residues. V shed 6 bases, J shed 2 bases, and the junction held 6 bases outside the gene matches.